This TCR beta chain was retrieved from a study of prognosis after radiotherapy for stage I lung cancer. Looked up from germline, CDR1 is SNHLY and CDR2 is FYNNEI. CDR3 length: 13 residues. The V gene lost 4 bases and the J gene lost 0 bases, with 4 bases spanning the gap. At least ten counts were recorded for this clonotype. Genomic DNA served as the source from which two-round multiplex PCR generated TCR beta CDR3 amplicons. Individual primers that were specific to each TRBV and TRBJ gene served in first-round PCR. TCRdb redid the calling of the multiplex PCR reads with MiXCR, one entry per CDR3 protein. The data contain 11,000 or so distinct CDR3 sequences, 30% to 40% of them singletons.

The V and J genes are TRBV2 and TRBJ1-3; D remains unclear. This specimen consisted of PBMCs, obtained before or after stereotactic body radiation therapy (not recorded which). The receptor was derived from a donor aged 50 or older with non-small cell lung cancer. CDR3 in amino acids: CASSGSSGNTIYF. The CDR3 DNA sequence: TGTGCCAGCAGTGGCTCCTCTGGAAACACCATATATTTT.